This T cell receptor beta chain was profiled in a study of cytomegalovirus exposure and HLA in healthy donors. For the study at large: As released early, the data held some 80 million unique TCRs from HLA-typed donors.

Study-level findings and limits: For most TCR beta V segments, an earlier analysis put the productive rate at about 87% or about 30% of the time. Highly shared variants forming one cluster were likely a sequencing artifact.

A word on this clone: No antigen is known for it.

PCR primers comprised 60 Vbeta and 13 Jbeta primers. The data were produced by immunoSEQ multiplex PCR, yet TCRdb's version contains in-frame clones alone and is incomplete. The profile shows 180,000 or so clones, 82% of them singletons. The clonotype comes from a woman between 50 and 59 years old in good health and CMV-seropositive. The sequencing sample was made of PBMCs.

CDR3 bases: TGTGCCAGCAGGGACAGGGGTACGGGAAATGAGCAGTTCTTC. Translating it yields CASRDRGTGNEQFF. The chain joins TRBV5-6 to TRBJ2-1; 9 nucleotides align to TRBD1. With V trimmed by 5 bases and J by 7 bases, 7 bases remained unmatched. Per the germline V gene, CDR1 is SGHDT and CDR2 is YYEEEE. The CDR3 sequence is 14 residues long.